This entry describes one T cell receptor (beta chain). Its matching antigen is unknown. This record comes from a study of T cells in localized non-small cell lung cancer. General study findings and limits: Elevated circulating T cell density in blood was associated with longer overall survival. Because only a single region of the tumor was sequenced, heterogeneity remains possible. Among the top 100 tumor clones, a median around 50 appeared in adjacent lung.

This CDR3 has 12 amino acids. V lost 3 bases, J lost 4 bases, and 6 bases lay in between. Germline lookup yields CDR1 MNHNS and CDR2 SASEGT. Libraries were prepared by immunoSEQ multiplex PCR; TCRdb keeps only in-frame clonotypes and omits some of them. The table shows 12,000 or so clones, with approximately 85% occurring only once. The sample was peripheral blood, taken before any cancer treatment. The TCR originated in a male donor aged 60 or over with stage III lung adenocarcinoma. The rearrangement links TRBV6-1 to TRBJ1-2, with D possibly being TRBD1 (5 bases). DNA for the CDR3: TGTGCCAGCAGTGATCAGGGCTATGGCTACACCTTC. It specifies CASSDQGYGYTF.